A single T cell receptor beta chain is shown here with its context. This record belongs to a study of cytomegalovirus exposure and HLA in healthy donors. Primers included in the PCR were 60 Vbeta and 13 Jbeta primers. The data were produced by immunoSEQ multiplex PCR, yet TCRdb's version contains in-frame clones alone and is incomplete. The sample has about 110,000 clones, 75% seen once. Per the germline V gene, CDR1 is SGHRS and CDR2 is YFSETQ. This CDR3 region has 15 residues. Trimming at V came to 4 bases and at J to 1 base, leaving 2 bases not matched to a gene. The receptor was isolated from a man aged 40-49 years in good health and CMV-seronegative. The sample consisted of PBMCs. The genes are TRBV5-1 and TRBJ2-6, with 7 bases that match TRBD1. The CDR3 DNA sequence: TGCGCCAGCAGCCAGGGACAGTCTGGGGCCAACGTCCTGACTTTC. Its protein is CASSQGQSGANVLTF.